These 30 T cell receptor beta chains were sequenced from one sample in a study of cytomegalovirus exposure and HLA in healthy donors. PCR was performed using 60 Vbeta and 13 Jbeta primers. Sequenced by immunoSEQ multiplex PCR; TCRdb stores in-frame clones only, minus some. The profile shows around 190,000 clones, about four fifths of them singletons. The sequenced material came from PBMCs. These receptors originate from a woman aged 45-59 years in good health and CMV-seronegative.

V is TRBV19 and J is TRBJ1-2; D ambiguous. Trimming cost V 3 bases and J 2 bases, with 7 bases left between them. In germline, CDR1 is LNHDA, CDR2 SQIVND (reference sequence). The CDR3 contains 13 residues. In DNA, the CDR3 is TGTGCCAGTAGTATCCCAGGAAACTATGGCTACACCTTC. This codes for CASSIPGNYGYTF.

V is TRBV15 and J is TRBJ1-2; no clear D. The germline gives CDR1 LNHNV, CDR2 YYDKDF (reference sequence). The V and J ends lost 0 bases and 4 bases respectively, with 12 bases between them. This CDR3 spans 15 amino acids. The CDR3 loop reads CATSRDGRESYGYTF. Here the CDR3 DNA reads TGTGCCACCAGCAGAGATGGGAGAGAGAGCTATGGCTACACCTTC.

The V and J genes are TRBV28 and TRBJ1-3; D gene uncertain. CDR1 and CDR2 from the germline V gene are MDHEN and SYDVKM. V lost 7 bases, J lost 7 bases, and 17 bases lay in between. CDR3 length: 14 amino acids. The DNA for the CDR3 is TGTGCCAGCACCCTGGAGGTTCGGGCGAACACCATATATTTT. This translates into CASTLEVRANTIYF. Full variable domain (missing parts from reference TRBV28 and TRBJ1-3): DVKVTQSSRYLVKRTGEKVFLECVQDMDHENMFWYRQDPGLGLRLIYFSYDVKMKEKGDIPEGYSVSREKKERFSLILESASTNQTSMYLCASTLEVRANTIYFGEGSWLTVV.

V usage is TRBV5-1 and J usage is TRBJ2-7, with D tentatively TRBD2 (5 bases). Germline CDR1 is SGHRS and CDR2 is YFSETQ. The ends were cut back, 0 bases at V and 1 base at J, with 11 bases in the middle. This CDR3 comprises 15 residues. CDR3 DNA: TGCGCCAGCAGCTTGGTGGGGAGCCAATCCTACGAGCAGTACTTC. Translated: CASSLVGSQSYEQYF.

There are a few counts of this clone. CDR3 region: CASSWGGLNTEAFF. The CDR3 nucleotides are TGCGCCAGCAGCTGGGGGGGGCTGAACACTGAAGCTTTCTTT. The chain recombines TRBV4-3 with TRBJ1-1; tentative D call: TRBD1 (6 bases). The CDR3 is 14 amino acids. Germline V CDR1 and CDR2: LGHNA, YSLEER. V shed 5 bases and J shed 0 bases, with 10 bases lying between them.

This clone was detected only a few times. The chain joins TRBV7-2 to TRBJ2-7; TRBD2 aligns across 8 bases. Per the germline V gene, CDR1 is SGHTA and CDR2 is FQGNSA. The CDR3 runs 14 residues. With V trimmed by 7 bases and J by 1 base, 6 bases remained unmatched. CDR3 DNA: TGTGCCAGCAACCCCGGGGGGGTTTCCTACGAGCAGTACTTC. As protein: CASNPGGVSYEQYF.

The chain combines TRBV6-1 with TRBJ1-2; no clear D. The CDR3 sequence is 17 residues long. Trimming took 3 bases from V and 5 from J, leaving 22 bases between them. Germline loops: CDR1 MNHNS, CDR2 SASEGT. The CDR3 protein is CASSDRFTMVIGYGYTF. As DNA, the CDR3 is TGTGCCAGCAGTGACCGTTTTACCATGGTGATCGGTTATGGCTACACCTTC.

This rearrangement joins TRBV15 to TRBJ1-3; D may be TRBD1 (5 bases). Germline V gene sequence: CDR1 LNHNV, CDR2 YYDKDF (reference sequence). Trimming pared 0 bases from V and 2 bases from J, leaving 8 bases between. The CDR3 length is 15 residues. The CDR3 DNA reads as TGTGCCACCAGCAGAGATCAACAGGCTGGAAACACCATATATTTT. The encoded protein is CATSRDQQAGNTIYF. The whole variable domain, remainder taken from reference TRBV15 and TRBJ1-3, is DAMVIQNPRYQVTQFGKPVTLSCSQTLNHNVMYWYQQKSSQAPKLLFHYYDKDFNNEADTPDNFQSRRPNTSFCFLDIRSPGLGDTAMYLCATSRDQQAGNTIYFGEGSWLTVV.

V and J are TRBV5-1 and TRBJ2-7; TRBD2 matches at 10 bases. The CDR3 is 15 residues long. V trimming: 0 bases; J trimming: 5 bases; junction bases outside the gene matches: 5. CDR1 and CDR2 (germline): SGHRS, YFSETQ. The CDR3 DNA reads TGCGCCAGCAGCTTGGGCCTAGCGGGAGTTAACGAGCAGTACTTC. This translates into CASSLGLAGVNEQYF. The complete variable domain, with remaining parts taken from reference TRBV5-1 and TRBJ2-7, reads KAGVTQTPRYLIKTRGQQVTLSCSPISGHRSVSWYQQTPGQGLQFLFEYFSETQRNKGNFPGRFSGRQFSNSRSEMNVSTLELGDSALYLCASSLGLAGVNEQYFGPGTRLTVT.

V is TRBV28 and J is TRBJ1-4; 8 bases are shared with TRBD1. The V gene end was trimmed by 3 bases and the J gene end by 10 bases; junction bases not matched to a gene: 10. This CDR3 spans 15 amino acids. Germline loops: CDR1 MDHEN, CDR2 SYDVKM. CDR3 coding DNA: TGTGCCAGCAGTTTTCAAAGTCAGGGGGCGGCAAAACTGTTTTTT. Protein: CASSFQSQGAAKLFF.

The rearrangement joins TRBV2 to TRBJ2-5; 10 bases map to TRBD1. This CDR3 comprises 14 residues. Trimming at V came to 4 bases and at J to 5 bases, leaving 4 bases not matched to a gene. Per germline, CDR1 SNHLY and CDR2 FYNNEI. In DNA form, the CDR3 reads TGTGCCAGCAGTGCCGACAGGGGGCTGGAGACCCAGTACTTC. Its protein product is CASSADRGLETQYF.

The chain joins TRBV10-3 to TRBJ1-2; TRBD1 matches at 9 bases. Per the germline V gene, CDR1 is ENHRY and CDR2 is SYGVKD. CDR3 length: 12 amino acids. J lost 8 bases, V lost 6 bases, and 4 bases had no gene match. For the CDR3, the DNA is TGTGCCATCAGAGGGACAGGGCAAGGCTACACCTTC. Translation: CAIRGTGQGYTF.

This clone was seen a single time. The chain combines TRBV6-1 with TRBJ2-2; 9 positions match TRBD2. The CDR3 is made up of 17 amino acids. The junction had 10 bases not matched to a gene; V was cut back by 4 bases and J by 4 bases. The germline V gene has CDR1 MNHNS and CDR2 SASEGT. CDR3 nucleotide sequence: TGTGCCAGCAGTGCTTTGGCGGGAGGGTATGGCACCGGGGAGCTGTTTTTT. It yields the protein CASSALAGGYGTGELFF.

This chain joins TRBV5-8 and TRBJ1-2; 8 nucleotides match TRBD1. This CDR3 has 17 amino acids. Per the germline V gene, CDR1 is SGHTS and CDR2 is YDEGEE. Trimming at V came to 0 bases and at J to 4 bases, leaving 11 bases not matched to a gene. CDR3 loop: CASSLGHRGGGLYGYTF. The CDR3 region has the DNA TGTGCCAGCAGCTTGGGACACAGGGGGGGCGGCCTCTATGGCTACACCTTC.

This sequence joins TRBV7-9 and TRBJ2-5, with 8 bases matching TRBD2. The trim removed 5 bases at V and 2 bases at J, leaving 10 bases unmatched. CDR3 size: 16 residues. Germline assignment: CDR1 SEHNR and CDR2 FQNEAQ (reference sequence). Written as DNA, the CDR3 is TGTGCCAGCAGCCCTCGGACTAGCACGCTTCAAGAGACCCAGTACTTC. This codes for CASSPRTSTLQETQYF.

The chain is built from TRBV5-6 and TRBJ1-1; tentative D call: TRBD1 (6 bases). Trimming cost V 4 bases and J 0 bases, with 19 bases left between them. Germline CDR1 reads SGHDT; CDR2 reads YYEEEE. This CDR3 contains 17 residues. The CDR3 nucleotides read TGTGCCAGCAGCACTACCCTCAGGGACAACATGAACACTGAAGCTTTCTTT. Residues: CASSTTLRDNMNTEAFF.

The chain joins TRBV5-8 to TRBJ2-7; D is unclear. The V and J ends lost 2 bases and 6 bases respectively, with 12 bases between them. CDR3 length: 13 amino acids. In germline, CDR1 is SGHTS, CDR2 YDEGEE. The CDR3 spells CASSFRPYSEQYF. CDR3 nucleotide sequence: TGTGCCAGCAGCTTTCGACCCTACAGCGAGCAGTACTTC. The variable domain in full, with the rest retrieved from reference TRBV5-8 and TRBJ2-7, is EAGVTQSPTHLIKTRGQQATLRCSPISGHTSVYWYQQALGLGLQFLLWYDEGEERNRGNFPPRFSGRQFPNYSSELNVNALELEDSALYLCASSFRPYSEQYFGPGTRLTVT.

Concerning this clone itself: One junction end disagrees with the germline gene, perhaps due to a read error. The CDR3 nucleotides read TGTGCCATTAGTAGCGGCAGGGAGAACACTGAAGCTTTCTTT. This gives the protein CAISSGRENTEAFF. The chain recombines TRBV19 with TRBJ1-1, with D maybe TRBD1 (5 bases). CDR3 length: 14 amino acids. The V gene's germline CDR1 is LNHDA and CDR2 SQIVND (reference sequence).

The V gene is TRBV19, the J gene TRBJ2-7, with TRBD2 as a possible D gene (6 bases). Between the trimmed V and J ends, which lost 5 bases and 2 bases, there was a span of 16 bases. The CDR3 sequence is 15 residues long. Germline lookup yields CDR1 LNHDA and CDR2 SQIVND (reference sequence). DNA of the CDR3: TGTGCCAGTAGTGCCCAGACGGAGGGTCCCTACGAGCAGTACTTC. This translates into CASSAQTEGPYEQYF.

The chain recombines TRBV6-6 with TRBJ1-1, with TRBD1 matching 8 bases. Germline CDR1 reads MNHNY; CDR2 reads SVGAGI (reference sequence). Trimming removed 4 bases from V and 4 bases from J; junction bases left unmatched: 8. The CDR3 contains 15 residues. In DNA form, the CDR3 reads TGTGCCAGCAGTTTCGCAGGGGGCGGCGGCACTGAAGCTTTCTTT. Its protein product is CASSFAGGGGTEAFF.

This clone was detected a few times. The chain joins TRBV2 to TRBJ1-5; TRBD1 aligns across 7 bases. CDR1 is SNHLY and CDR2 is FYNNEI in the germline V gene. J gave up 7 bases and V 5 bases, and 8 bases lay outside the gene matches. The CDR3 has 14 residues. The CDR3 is CASSPTGRVQPQHF. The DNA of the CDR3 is TGTGCCAGCAGTCCGACAGGGCGGGTGCAGCCCCAGCATTTT. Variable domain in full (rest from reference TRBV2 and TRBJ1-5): EPEVTQTPSHQVTQMGQEVILRCVPISNHLYFYWYRQILGQKVEFLVSFYNNEISEKSEIFDDQFSVERPDGSNFTLKIRSTKLEDSAMYFCASSPTGRVQPQHFGDGTRLSIL.

This CDR3 reads CASSRGQTNEKLFF. The CDR3 DNA reads TGTGCCAGCAGCAGGGGACAGACTAATGAAAAACTGTTTTTT. V gene TRBV11-2 combines with J gene TRBJ1-4; 7 bases fit TRBD1. CDR1 is SGHAT, CDR2 FQNNGV, per germline. V shed 5 bases and J 2 bases; nucleotides not matched to a gene: 2. This CDR3 region has 14 residues. Filled out from reference TRBV11-2 and TRBJ1-4, the complete variable domain reads EAGVAQSPRYKIIEKRQSVAFWCNPISGHATLYWYQQILGQGPKLLIQFQNNGVVDDSQLPKDRFSAERLKGVDSTLKIQPAKLEDSAVYLCASSRGQTNEKLFFGSGTQLSVL.

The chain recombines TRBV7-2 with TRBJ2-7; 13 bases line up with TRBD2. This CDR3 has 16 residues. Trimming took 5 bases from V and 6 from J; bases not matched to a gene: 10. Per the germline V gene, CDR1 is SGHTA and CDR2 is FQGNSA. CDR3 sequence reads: CASSRPGTSGKFEQYF. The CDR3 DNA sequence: TGTGCCAGCAGCCGCCCAGGGACTAGCGGGAAGTTCGAGCAGTACTTC.

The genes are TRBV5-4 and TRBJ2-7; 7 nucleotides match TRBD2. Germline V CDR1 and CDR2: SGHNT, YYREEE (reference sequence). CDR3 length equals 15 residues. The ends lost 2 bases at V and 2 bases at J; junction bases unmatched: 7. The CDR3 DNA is TGTGCCAGCAGCTTTGGAGCGGGGTCCGCCTACGAGCAGTACTTC. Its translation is CASSFGAGSAYEQYF.

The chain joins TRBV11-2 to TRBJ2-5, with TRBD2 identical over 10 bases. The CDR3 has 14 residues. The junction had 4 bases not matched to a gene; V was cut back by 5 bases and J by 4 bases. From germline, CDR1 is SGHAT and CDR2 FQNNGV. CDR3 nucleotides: TGTGCCAGCAGCCCCGAGCGGGAGGGAGAGACCCAGTACTTC. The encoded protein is CASSPEREGETQYF.

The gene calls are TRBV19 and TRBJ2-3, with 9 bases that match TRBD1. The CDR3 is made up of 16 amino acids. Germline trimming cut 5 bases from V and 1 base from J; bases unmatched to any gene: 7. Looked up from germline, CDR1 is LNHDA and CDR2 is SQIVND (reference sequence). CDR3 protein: CASSAGTGIRTDTQYF. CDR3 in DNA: TGTGCCAGTAGTGCAGGGACAGGGATTCGCACAGATACGCAGTATTTT.

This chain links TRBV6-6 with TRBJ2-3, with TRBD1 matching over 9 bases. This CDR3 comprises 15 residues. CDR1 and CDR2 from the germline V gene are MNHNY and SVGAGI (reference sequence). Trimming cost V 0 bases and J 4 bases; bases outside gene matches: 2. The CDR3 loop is CASSYSGTGPDTQYF. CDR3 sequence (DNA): TGTGCCAGCAGTTACTCCGGGACAGGGCCAGATACGCAGTATTTT.

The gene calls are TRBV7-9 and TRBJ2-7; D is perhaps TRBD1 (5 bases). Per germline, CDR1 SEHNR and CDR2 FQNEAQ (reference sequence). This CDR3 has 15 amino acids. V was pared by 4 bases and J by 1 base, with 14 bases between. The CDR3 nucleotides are TGTGCCAGCAGCTCCCCCCAGGGCGTTTCCTACGAGCAGTACTTC. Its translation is CASSSPQGVSYEQYF.

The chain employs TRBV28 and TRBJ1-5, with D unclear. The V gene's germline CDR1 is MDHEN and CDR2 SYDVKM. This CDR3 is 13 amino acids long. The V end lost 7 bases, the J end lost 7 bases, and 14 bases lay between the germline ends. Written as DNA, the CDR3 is TGTGCCAGCAAGAGGCCTCCGGGACAGCCCCAGCATTTT. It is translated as CASKRPPGQPQHF.

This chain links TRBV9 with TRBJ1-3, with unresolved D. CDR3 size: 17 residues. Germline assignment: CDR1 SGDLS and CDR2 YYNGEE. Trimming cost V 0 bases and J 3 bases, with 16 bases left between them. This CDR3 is CASSVGAWGGFGNTIYF. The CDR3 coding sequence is TGTGCCAGCAGCGTAGGGGCGTGGGGAGGGTTTGGAAACACCATATATTTT.